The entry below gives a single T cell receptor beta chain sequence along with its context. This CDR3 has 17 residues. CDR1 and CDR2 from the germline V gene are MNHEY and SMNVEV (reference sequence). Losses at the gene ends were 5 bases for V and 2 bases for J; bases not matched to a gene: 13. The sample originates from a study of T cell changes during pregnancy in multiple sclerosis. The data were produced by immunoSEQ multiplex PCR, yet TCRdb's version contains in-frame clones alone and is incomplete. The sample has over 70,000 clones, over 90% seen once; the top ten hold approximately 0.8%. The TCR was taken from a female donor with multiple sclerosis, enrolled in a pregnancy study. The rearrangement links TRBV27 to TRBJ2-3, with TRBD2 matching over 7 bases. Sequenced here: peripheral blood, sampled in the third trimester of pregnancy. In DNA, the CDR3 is TGTGCCAGCAGTCACCAACCGGCTAGCGGACTCACAGATACGCAGTATTTT. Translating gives CASSHQPASGLTDTQYF.